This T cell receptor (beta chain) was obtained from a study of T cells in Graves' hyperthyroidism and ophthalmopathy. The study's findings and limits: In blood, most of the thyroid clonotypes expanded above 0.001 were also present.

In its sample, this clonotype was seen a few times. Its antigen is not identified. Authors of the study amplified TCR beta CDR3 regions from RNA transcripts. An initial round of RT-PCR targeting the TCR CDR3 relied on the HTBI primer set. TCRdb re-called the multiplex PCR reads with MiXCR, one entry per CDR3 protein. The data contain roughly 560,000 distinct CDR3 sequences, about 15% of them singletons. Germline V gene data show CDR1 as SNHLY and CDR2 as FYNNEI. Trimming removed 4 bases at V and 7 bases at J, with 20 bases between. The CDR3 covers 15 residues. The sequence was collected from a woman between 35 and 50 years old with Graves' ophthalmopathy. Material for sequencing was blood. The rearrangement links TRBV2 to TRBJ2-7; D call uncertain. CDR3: CASSGGTDNVGEQYF. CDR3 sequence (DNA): TGTGCCAGCAGTGGAGGAACAGACAACGTGGGGGAGCAGTACTTC.